These 24 T cell receptor beta chains share one sample of origin, sequenced in a study of blood T cell repertoires in COVID-19. The method was immunoSEQ multiplex PCR; TCRdb's version includes in-frame clones alone and lacks a portion of them. The data show more than 250,000 clones, about 86% seen once. The specimen sequenced was peripheral blood. The receptor set was obtained from a young man with active or convalescent COVID-19.

The chain links TRBV9 to TRBJ1-3; D gene ambiguous. V was pared by 2 bases and J by 0 bases, with 9 bases between. The CDR3 runs 15 residues. CDR1 and CDR2 (germline): SGDLS, YYNGEE. CDR3 nucleotides: TGTGCCAGCAGCGTCGAGGGAGTCTCTGGAAACACCATATATTTT. Translation gives CASSVEGVSGNTIYF. The complete variable domain, with remaining parts taken from reference TRBV9 and TRBJ1-3, reads DSGVTQTPKHLITATGQRVTLRCSPRSGDLSVYWYQQSLDQGLQFLIQYYNGEERAKGNILERFSAQQFPDLHSELNLSSLELGDSALYFCASSVEGVSGNTIYFGEGSWLTVV.

CDR3 sequence (DNA): TGCGCCAGCAGCTGGGTTCGCGGAGGACCCTACGAGCAGTACTTC. It codes for CASSWVRGGPYEQYF. This chain links TRBV5-1 with TRBJ2-7; TRBD2 might be the D (5 bases). CDR1 and CDR2 from the germline V gene are SGHRS and YFSETQ. Trimming left V 3 bases short and J 2 bases short, with 15 bases between. The CDR3 covers 15 residues.

This clone was counted between two and nine times. The chain joins TRBV19 to TRBJ1-5; D remains ambiguous. The V gene lost 3 bases and the J gene lost 0 bases, with 9 bases spanning the gap. This CDR3 region has 15 residues. Germline V CDR1 and CDR2: LNHDA, SQIVND (reference sequence). The CDR3 reads CASSIRRDSNQPQHF. The CDR3 bases are TGTGCCAGTAGTATTCGTCGGGATAGCAATCAGCCCCAGCATTTT.

This sequence joins TRBV18 and TRBJ2-2; 7 nucleotides line up with TRBD1. Germline assignment: CDR1 KGHSH and CDR2 LQKENI. This CDR3 has 15 residues. V lost 1 base and J lost 3; bases outside the gene matches: 2. The CDR3 reads CASSPQGAHTGELFF. Here the CDR3 DNA reads TGTGCCAGCTCACCACAGGGGGCCCACACCGGGGAGCTGTTTTTT.

V usage is TRBV5-6 and J usage is TRBJ2-7; 8 bases agree with TRBD1. Germline V CDR1 and CDR2: SGHDT, YYEEEE. V shed 4 bases and J 3 bases; nucleotides not matched to a gene: 9. The CDR3 has 15 amino acids. The CDR3 nucleotides read TGTGCCAGCAGCCAAACGGGGACAGGCCTCTACGAGCAGTACTTC. Translated: CASSQTGTGLYEQYF.

The rearrangement uses TRBV7-9 and TRBJ2-1; the match to TRBD2 covers 10 bases. Germline assignment: CDR1 SEHNR and CDR2 FQNEAQ (reference sequence). Unmatched junction bases numbered 6, after V lost 6 bases and J lost 4 bases. CDR3 length equals 15 residues. The DNA for the CDR3 is TGTGCCAGCAGACCTAGCGGGAGTGGGTACAATGAGCAGTTCTTC. Translating it yields CASRPSGSGYNEQFF.

Comments on this clone: At one end, the junction sequence differs from germline, possibly due to a read error. The chain uses TRBV7-7 and TRBJ2-1; D is possibly TRBD1 (6 bases). Germline V gene data show CDR1 as SSHAT and CDR2 as FNYEAQ (reference sequence). The CDR3 consists of 16 residues. The CDR3 region is CASSLVFGTPYNEQFF. CDR3 bases: TGTGCTAGCAGCTTAGTATTCGGGACACCCTACAATGAGCAGTTCTTC.

The chain combines TRBV19 with TRBJ2-3; TRBD1 matches at 7 bases. V dropped 5 bases and J dropped 2; count of bases not matched to a gene: 10. In germline, CDR1 is LNHDA, CDR2 SQIVND (reference sequence). The CDR3 contains 16 residues. The CDR3 loop is CASSRHRDSLTDTQYF. Here the CDR3 DNA reads TGTGCCAGTAGTCGGCACCGGGACAGCCTCACAGATACGCAGTATTTT.

This clone appeared a few times. This chain uses TRBV7-9 with TRBJ2-2, with D possibly being TRBD1 (5 bases). Trimming shortened V by 6 bases and J by 4 bases, and 6 bases separated the two germline ends. CDR3 size: 12 residues. The germline V gene encodes CDR1 SEHNR and CDR2 FQNEAQ (reference sequence). Here the CDR3 DNA reads TGTGCCAGCAGAACAGGCACCGGGGAGCTGTTTTTT. Its protein product is CASRTGTGELFF.

The V and J genes are TRBV3-1 (or the pseudogene TRBV3-2) and TRBJ2-2, with D possibly matching TRBD2 (5 bases). The CDR3 covers 17 residues. The germline gives CDR1 LGHDT, CDR2 YNNKEL (reference sequence). Trimming shortened V by 4 bases and J by 3 bases, and 18 bases separated the two germline ends. The CDR3 spells CASSREGEGVDTGELFF. CDR3 nucleotides: TGTGCCAGCAGCCGCGAAGGCGAGGGAGTAGACACCGGGGAGCTGTTTTTT.

This clone was observed a single time. The V gene is TRBV7-2, the J gene TRBJ2-2; perhaps TRBD2 as D (6 bases). CDR1 SGHTA and CDR2 FQGNSA come from the germline V gene. Trimming cost V 4 bases and J 3 bases, with 18 bases left between them. CDR3 size: 17 residues. DNA for the CDR3: TGTGCCAGCAGCTCAGATAGGGCAGTAGCGGACACCGGGGAGCTGTTTTTT. Translating it yields CASSSDRAVADTGELFF.

The gene calls are TRBV4-1 and TRBJ2-7; D is perhaps TRBD2 (5 bases). The V end was cut by 1 base, the J end by 4 bases, with 11 bases between. The CDR3 covers 14 residues. Germline CDR1 is MGHRA and CDR2 is YSYEKL. CDR3 in amino acids: CASSQVTGSYEQYF. The DNA of the CDR3 is TGCGCCAGCAGCCAAGTCACGGGAAGTTACGAGCAGTACTTC.

This sequence joins TRBV19 and TRBJ1-4, with D possibly TRBD1 on 6 matching bases. CDR3 length: 14 residues. The V end was cut by 5 bases, the J end by 7 bases, with 14 bases between. Germline CDR1 LNHDA, CDR2 SQIVND (reference sequence). This CDR3 is CASSPQGRGEKLFF. The CDR3 DNA sequence: TGTGCCAGTAGTCCACAGGGCCGGGGTGAAAAACTGTTTTTT.

This clone was counted only a few times. V is TRBV6-1 and J is TRBJ2-3; 8 bases align to TRBD1. Germline V gene lookup returns CDR1 MNHNS and CDR2 SASEGT. The CDR3 loop spans 15 amino acids. Trimming removed 2 bases from V and 2 bases from J; junction bases left unmatched: 3. The CDR3 bases are TGTGCCAGCAGTGAACGACAGGGGTTCACAGATACGCAGTATTTT. Translated, it gives CASSERQGFTDTQYF.

J is TRBJ1-1 and V is TRBV12-5, with D perhaps TRBD1 (6 bases). Germline-derived CDR1 and CDR2 are LGHNT and FRNRAP. Trimming stripped 6 bases from V and 10 bases from J, with 15 bases between. This CDR3 comprises 12 residues. CDR3 amino acids: CASGFDRSTAFF. The DNA of the CDR3 is TGTGCTAGTGGCTTTGACAGGTCCACAGCTTTCTTT.

The table lists this clone with a count of one. V gene TRBV6-5 combines with J gene TRBJ1-1, with no clear D. The CDR3 is made up of 12 amino acids. With 1 base removed from V and 7 bases from J, the gap between germline ends came to 7 bases. Looked up from germline, CDR1 is MNHEY and CDR2 is SVGAGI. CDR3 in DNA: TGTGCCAGCAGTTACTTTTCGGGTGAAGCTTTCTTT. Its translation is CASSYFSGEAFF.

The chain combines TRBV5-1 with TRBJ2-7, with D maybe TRBD1 (5 bases). The V end was cut by 2 bases, the J end by 2 bases, with 11 bases between. The CDR3 spans 14 residues. Germline V gene sequence: CDR1 SGHRS, CDR2 YFSETQ. CDR3 in amino acids: CASSFGGHPYEQYF. The CDR3 DNA reads as TGCGCCAGCAGCTTCGGCGGACACCCCTACGAGCAGTACTTC.

The rearrangement uses TRBV5-4 and TRBJ1-1; D is uncertain. Trimming shortened V by 4 bases and J by 6 bases, and 13 bases separated the two germline ends. The germline CDR1 and CDR2 sequences are SGHNT and YYREEE (reference sequence). CDR3 length equals 13 residues. CDR3 bases: TGTGCCAGCAGCCCCCCCTGGAGCTCTGAAGCTTTCTTT. Protein: CASSPPWSSEAFF.

The chain links TRBV18 to TRBJ1-1; D gene unclear. Germline CDR1 is KGHSH and CDR2 is LQKENI. The V gene lost 3 bases and the J gene lost 5 bases, with 16 bases spanning the gap. The CDR3 covers 15 residues. CDR3 sequence (DNA): TGTGCCAGCTCACCTCCCAGAGACGGGAATACTGAAGCTTTCTTT. It codes for CASSPPRDGNTEAFF.

The rearrangement links TRBV12-3 or TRBV12-4 to TRBJ1-2, with D uncertain. The CDR3 covers 13 residues. V was trimmed by 7 bases and J by 0 bases, leaving 9 bases between them. CDR3 nucleotides: TGTGCCAGCACCCTTTTCCCTAACTATGGCTACACCTTC. As protein: CASTLFPNYGYTF.

This chain uses TRBV5-1 with TRBJ1-1; TRBD1 might be the D (5 bases). The CDR3 loop spans 13 amino acids. Trimming took off 4 bases at V and 4 bases at J, with 11 bases between the two ends. Per the germline V gene, CDR1 is SGHRS and CDR2 is YFSETQ. The CDR3 is CASSLLTATEAFF. For the CDR3, the DNA is TGCGCCAGCAGCCTGTTGACAGCCACTGAAGCTTTCTTT.

The chain is built from TRBV5-6 and TRBJ1-2; TRBD1 aligns across 8 bases. The CDR3 has 15 residues. Germline V gene sequence: CDR1 SGHDT, CDR2 YYEEEE. V trimming: 4 bases; J trimming: 4 bases; junction bases outside the gene matches: 9. CDR3 nucleotides: TGTGCCAGCAGCCAGATAGACAGGGGCCCCTATGGCTACACCTTC. Residues: CASSQIDRGPYGYTF.

This clone has only a few counts. This specimen includes other DNA sequences encoding the same CDR3. The gene calls are TRBV6-5 and TRBJ1-1; 7 nucleotides line up with TRBD1. CDR1 is MNHEY and CDR2 is SVGAGI in the germline V gene. V was pared by 4 bases and J by 4 bases, with 6 bases of the junction left unmatched. This CDR3 spans 14 amino acids. CDR3 region: CASSSTGVATEAFF. CDR3 sequence (DNA): TGTGCCAGCAGTTCCACAGGGGTGGCCACTGAAGCTTTCTTT.

In its sample, this clone was seen once. V is TRBV13 and J is TRBJ2-5; D remains ambiguous. CDR3 length: 14 amino acids. V shed 3 bases and J shed 2 bases, with 10 bases lying between them. CDR1 is PRHDT and CDR2 is FYEKMQ in the germline V gene (reference sequence). The chain's CDR3 is CASSFVRGQETQYF. As DNA, the CDR3 is TGTGCCAGCAGCTTTGTAAGAGGTCAAGAGACCCAGTACTTC.